Listed below are T cell receptor beta chains from one sample, sequenced in a study of blood T cell repertoires in COVID-19. The assay was immunoSEQ multiplex PCR, and TCRdb's table has in-frame clones only and misses some. The sample shows tens of thousands of clones, over 80% of them seen only once. The sample comprised peripheral blood. The receptors here all came from a man older than 75 with active or convalescent COVID-19. Each CDR3 is given with its conserved first and last residue. D genes are given only for firm matches. Clone size is not always given. Where it is, it says once, few, many or a class for expanded clones.

d_call	v_call	j_call	clone_size	cdr3_nt	cdr3_aa
TRBD1	TRBV27	TRBJ2-6	NA	TGTGCCAGCAGTTCCACTCCGGGACAGACCTCCTCTGGGGCCAACGTCCTGACTTTC	CASSSTPGQTSSGANVLTF
NA	TRBV6-5	TRBJ2-3	NA	TGTGCCAGCAGTATTAGGGGGACAGATACGCAGTATTTT	CASSIRGTDTQYF
NA	TRBV6-5	TRBJ1-1	large	TGTGCCAGCAGGTACCAGGGGCAAAACACTGAAGCTTTCTTT	CASRYQGQNTEAFF
TRBD2	TRBV7-2	TRBJ2-7	NA	TGTGCCAGCAGCTTAGTAGCTAGCGGGGGGGCCCACGAGCAGTACTTC	CASSLVASGGAHEQYF
TRBD1	TRBV9	TRBJ1-4	NA	TGTGCCAGCAGCCCAGGACAGGGATGGAATGAAAAACTGTTTTTT	CASSPGQGWNEKLFF
NA	TRBV19	TRBJ1-3	NA	TGTGCCAGTAGCCGCACAGGGACCTCTGGAAACACCATATATTTT	CASSRTGTSGNTIYF
NA	TRBV19	TRBJ1-5	NA	TGTGCCAGTAGTATTGGGCAGCTCAATCAGCCCCAGCATTTT	CASSIGQLNQPQHF
NA	TRBV19	TRBJ2-3	NA	TGTGCCAGTAGTGGGGACTCGGCGCCGAGCACAGATACGCAGTATTTT	CASSGDSAPSTDTQYF
TRBD1	TRBV20-1	TRBJ1-6	NA	TGCAGTGCTAGTTTGGGGACAGGGAATTCACCCCTCCACTTT	CSASLGTGNSPLHF
NA	TRBV7-9	TRBJ1-2	NA	TGTGCCAGCAGCTTATCTACAGCTTCTAACTATGGCTACACCTTC	CASSLSTASNYGYTF
TRBD1	TRBV27	TRBJ1-1	NA	TGTGCCAGCAGTTTCAGAAGACAGGGGCCAGAAGCTTTCTTT	CASSFRRQGPEAFF
NA	TRBV2	TRBJ2-3	NA	TGTGCCAGCAGTAGCCGGGGGGCCCCAAGCACAGATACGCAGTATTTT	CASSSRGAPSTDTQYF
NA	TRBV7-9	TRBJ1-3	NA	TGTGCCAGCAGCTTCCCGGGGATCGGGACCATATATTTT	CASSFPGIGTIYF
TRBD1	TRBV4-1	TRBJ1-1	NA	TGCGCCAGCAGCCAAGATTACGCGACAGGGCTAATGAACACTGAAGCTTTCTTT	CASSQDYATGLMNTEAFF
TRBD2	TRBV3-1/TRBV3-2	TRBJ2-2	NA	TGTGCCAGCAGCCATGACGTACTAGCGGCGAACACCGGGGAGCTGTTTTTT	CASSHDVLAANTGELFF
NA	TRBV27	TRBJ1-2	few	TGTGCCAGCGGCAGGGATGGTGGCTACACCTTC	CASGRDGGYTF
NA	TRBV4-1	TRBJ1-5	NA	TGCGCCAGCAGCCAAGTTGCAGTTAATCAGCCCCAGCATTTT	CASSQVAVNQPQHF